These T cell receptor beta chains were read from a single sample in a study of blood T cell repertoires in COVID-19. Some clones are missing from TCRdb's copy, which holds only in-frame ones; the method was immunoSEQ multiplex PCR. Of 170,000 or so clones in the sample, about 86% were seen once. The specimen sequenced was peripheral blood. These receptor sequences come from a middle-aged man with active or convalescent COVID-19. The CDR3 runs from the conserved cysteine through the conserved F or W. Each record gives: CDR3 protein, V gene, J gene, clone size. Size is omitted from some rows. Given values are once, few, many or a class for expanded clones.

CATSVPGTADYEQYF	TRBV24-1	TRBJ2-7	-
CASSVGAGGDYGYTF	TRBV9	TRBJ1-2	-
CASSLGSGVEGYTF	TRBV5-1	TRBJ1-2	-
CASSPPGQAQETQYF	TRBV19	TRBJ2-5	-
CASSEQRILSTDTQYF	TRBV2	TRBJ2-3	-
CASSPSGSLTGELFF	TRBV7-2	TRBJ2-2	-
CATSTSGGLVLAKNIQYF	TRBV15	TRBJ2-4	-
CASSVEDRGTGELFF	TRBV19	TRBJ2-2	few
CASSVATGPTGALSGNTIYF	TRBV9	TRBJ1-3	-
CASRQGYEQYF	TRBV28	TRBJ2-7	-
CASSRGSSGNTDTQYF	TRBV5-5	TRBJ2-3	few
CASSQVRARGLVGYTF	TRBV14	TRBJ1-2	-
CASSPARGGYTF	TRBV18	TRBJ1-2	few
CASSSERGLGELFF	TRBV7-2	TRBJ2-2	-
CAWRAGQTHTGELFF	TRBV30	TRBJ2-2	-
CASSPRQGPETQYF	TRBV11-3	TRBJ2-5	-
CASSYQGAPTDTQYF	TRBV2	TRBJ2-3	-
CSVKGQGRGPQHF	TRBV29-1	TRBJ1-5	once
CASSLRGQGSPLHF	TRBV6-4	TRBJ1-6	-
CASSFRGSYNEQFF	TRBV11-1	TRBJ2-1	-
CASSGTGAFLYGYTF	TRBV19	TRBJ1-2	-
CASSAGGENTEAFF	TRBV18	TRBJ1-1	few
CSASARGGVRELFF	TRBV20-1	TRBJ2-2	once
CASSTRTSGSTDTQYF	TRBV18	TRBJ2-3	-
CASSHIRSGRSDTQYF	TRBV3-1/TRBV3-2	TRBJ2-3	-
CASSKEVGGCYGYTF	TRBV21-1	TRBJ1-2	few
CASSSDTTSSYEQYF	TRBV7-8	TRBJ2-7	-
CATKGEGAGELFF	TRBV24-1	TRBJ2-2	once
CASSLLAGAHEQFF	TRBV5-4	TRBJ2-1	-
CATSENRDYNEQFF	TRBV24-1	TRBJ2-1	once
CASSLPGGSSGANVLTF	TRBV18	TRBJ2-6	few
CASSSTGGIEQYF	TRBV19	TRBJ2-7	-
CASSQSSGVTEAFF	TRBV23-1	TRBJ1-1	few
CASSLQQGRGYTF	TRBV5-6	TRBJ1-2	-
CASSPTSVYEQYF	TRBV12-3/TRBV12-4	TRBJ2-7	-
CSVSSGGVTYNEQFF	TRBV29-1	TRBJ2-1	-
CASSLYAGASTDTQYF	TRBV5-1	TRBJ2-3	-
CASSLGTGAHEQYF	TRBV28	TRBJ2-7	few
CASSSTGGGYGYTF	TRBV28	TRBJ1-2	once
CATSDPAHPPYEQYF	TRBV24-1	TRBJ2-7	-
CASSLVFGGGYTGELFF	TRBV7-2	TRBJ2-2	-
CASSVSGQGTVLTF	TRBV25-1	TRBJ1-2	-
CASSLTRATNSPLHF	TRBV7-9	TRBJ1-6	-
CASSLAPGNSPLHF	TRBV7-2	TRBJ1-6	-
CASSLDREGSAFF	TRBV5-1	TRBJ1-1	-
CASSTPQFWTSGGRVKNIQYF	TRBV19	TRBJ2-4	-
CASSQQATGGTYNSPLHF	TRBV4-2	TRBJ1-6	-
CAISESIGGAGNEQFF	TRBV10-3	TRBJ2-1	-
CATSGDLQETQYF	TRBV15	TRBJ2-5	-
CASGQSSGRAWNEQFF	TRBV25-1	TRBJ2-1	-
CASSLDNLSGNTIYF	TRBV7-2	TRBJ1-3	-
CASSHLRTGEAFF	TRBV14	TRBJ1-1	-
CASSGSPPNEQFF	TRBV6-4	TRBJ2-1	-
CASSQGGHHSNYGYTF	TRBV14	TRBJ1-2	-
CASSPGQGNSGANVLTF	TRBV7-2	TRBJ2-6	-
CASSLFASTDTQYF	TRBV7-3	TRBJ2-3	once
CASSYGSGNEQFF	TRBV5-1	TRBJ2-1	-
CASSQDRWEGLIGELFF	TRBV4-2	TRBJ2-2	-
CASSINRGFDQPQHF	TRBV19	TRBJ1-5	-